This TCR beta chain originates from a study of shared clonotypes between healthy human individuals. Looking at the study overall: The cohort comprised a couple of women and three men. Their ages spanned 18 to 49 years.

Study-wide results and caveats: The study's rarefaction showed incomplete sorted-subset sequencing despite large depth.

Points on this clone: Antigen unknown.

V was clipped by 0 bases and J by 0 bases; unmatched bases: 4. Germline assignment: CDR1 SGDLS and CDR2 YYNGEE. This CDR3 contains 17 residues. Sequencing used immunoSEQ multiplex PCR; TCRdb keeps in-frame clones, though not all of them. The sample has about 2.5 million clones, around 90% seen once. The clonotype comes from a man aged 18 to 29 in good health. Some clones in this sample may be carry-over from other donors' samples. This chain links TRBV9 with TRBJ2-1; TRBD2 matches at 9 bases. Sequences were obtained from naive CD4+ T cells from PBMCs. Subset: CD45RA+ positively selected. CDR3 amino acids: CASSVVGGRASYNEQFF. In DNA, the CDR3 is TGTGCCAGCAGCGTAGTCGGCGGGAGGGCCTCCTACAATGAGCAGTTCTTC.